A single sample gave rise to the 20 T cell receptor beta chains below, sequenced in a study of cytomegalovirus exposure and HLA in healthy donors. Primers: 60 Vbeta forward and 13 Jbeta reverse. Profiled with immunoSEQ multiplex PCR; TCRdb holds only in-frame clones, not every one. Here the sample spans under 200,000 clones, 12% being singletons. The sequenced sample was PBMCs. Receptors were obtained from a middle-aged man in good health and CMV-seropositive.

This clone appeared a few times. V usage is TRBV9 and J usage is TRBJ1-2; unclear D gene. The germline V and J ends were trimmed by 0 bases and 3 bases, with 9 bases remaining between them. Germline loops: CDR1 SGDLS, CDR2 YYNGEE. This CDR3 comprises 14 residues. The CDR3 sequence: CASSVGSEDYGYTF. CDR3 in DNA: TGTGCCAGCAGCGTAGGCAGCGAAGACTATGGCTACACCTTC.

The chain has TRBV2 and TRBJ1-5, with D uncertain. V was cut by 6 bases and J by 0 bases, with 6 bases left in between. Germline lookup yields CDR1 SNHLY and CDR2 FYNNEI. The CDR3 contains 13 residues. The CDR3 bases are TGTGCCAGCAGCGGTCCTAGCAATCAGCCCCAGCATTTT. This translates into CASSGPSNQPQHF.

In its sample, this clone was seen a few times. The chain links TRBV18 to TRBJ1-4; 7 bases are a match to TRBD1. V lost 3 bases, J lost 5 bases, and 3 bases stayed unmatched. The CDR3 spans 14 residues. The germline gives CDR1 KGHSH, CDR2 LQKENI. CDR3 sequence: CASSPGQLNEKLFF. DNA for the CDR3: TGTGCCAGCTCACCGGGACAGCTAAATGAAAAACTGTTTTTT.

This chain links TRBV25-1 with TRBJ2-2; TRBD1 is a possible D gene (5 bases). The ends were cut back, 6 bases at V and 5 bases at J, with 16 bases in the middle. The CDR3 extends over 15 amino acids. Per germline, CDR1 MGHDK and CDR2 SYGVNS. This CDR3 is CASSEQGARTGELFF. CDR3 coding DNA: TGTGCCAGCAGCGAACAAGGGGCTAGGACCGGGGAGCTGTTTTTT.

This clone was picked up a small number of times. This sequence joins TRBV6-1 and TRBJ1-1; D unresolved. CDR3 length equals 13 residues. CDR1 is MNHNS, CDR2 SASEGT, per germline. The germline V and J ends were trimmed by 4 bases and 8 bases, with 14 bases remaining between them. CDR3 nucleotides: TGTGCCAGCAGTGCCCTGTCGCTCGGGGAAGCTTTCTTT. As protein: CASSALSLGEAFF.

This clone was counted between two and nine times. The chain has TRBV5-1 and TRBJ2-1; 7 nucleotides match TRBD1. The J segment lost 5 bases and the V segment lost 0 bases, leaving 5 bases of the junction unmatched. Looked up from germline, CDR1 is SGHRS and CDR2 is YFSETQ. This CDR3 is built from 15 residues. CDR3 sequence: CASSLDEGTDNEQFF. For the CDR3, the DNA is TGCGCCAGCAGCTTGGACGAGGGGACAGACAATGAGCAGTTCTTC. The full variable domain, its missing parts supplied by reference TRBV5-1 and TRBJ2-1, is KAGVTQTPRYLIKTRGQQVTLSCSPISGHRSVSWYQQTPGQGLQFLFEYFSETQRNKGNFPGRFSGRQFSNSRSEMNVSTLELGDSALYLCASSLDEGTDNEQFFGPGTRLTVL.

The rearrangement uses TRBV9 and TRBJ1-5; 7 bases are a match to TRBD1. CDR3 length equals 15 residues. Germline V CDR1 and CDR2: SGDLS, YYNGEE. The V gene end was trimmed by 8 bases and the J gene end by 2 bases; junction bases not matched to a gene: 10. This CDR3 is CASSRTGVGNQPQHF. In DNA form, the CDR3 reads TGTGCCAGTTCCCGGACAGGAGTAGGCAATCAGCCCCAGCATTTT.

The chain recombines TRBV7-6 with TRBJ1-5; TRBD1 matches at 8 bases. The V and J ends lost 4 bases and 6 bases, in that order; junction bases with no gene match: 5. The CDR3 runs to 14 residues. Germline loops: CDR1 SGHVS, CDR2 FNYEAQ. The CDR3 here is CASSSTGEGQPQHF. As DNA, the CDR3 is TGTGCCAGCAGCTCGACAGGGGAGGGTCAGCCCCAGCATTTT.

The chain couples TRBV28 to TRBJ2-7, with no clear D. There are 13 residues in the CDR3. V was pared by 5 bases and J by 2 bases, with 10 bases between. Germline lookup yields CDR1 MDHEN and CDR2 SYDVKM. The CDR3 loop reads CASSAYRTYEQYV. CDR3 nucleotide sequence: TGTGCCAGCAGTGCCTACAGAACCTACGAGCAGTACGTC.

This clone has only a few counts. The V and J genes are TRBV4-1 and TRBJ1-2, with 7 bases fitting TRBD1. This CDR3 comprises 18 residues. The V segment lost 0 bases and the J segment 4 bases; nucleotides outside the gene matches: 14. Per the germline V gene, CDR1 is MGHRA and CDR2 is YSYEKL. This chain's CDR3 is CASSQDRAGGSVGYGYTF. DNA for the CDR3: TGCGCCAGCAGCCAAGATCGGGCAGGGGGGTCTGTGGGCTATGGCTACACCTTC.

In its sample, this clone was seen a few times. The gene calls are TRBV27 and TRBJ1-2, with 7 positions matching TRBD1. The germline V gene encodes CDR1 MNHEY and CDR2 SMNVEV (reference sequence). The CDR3 runs to 15 residues. The V segment lost 0 bases and the J segment 6 bases; nucleotides outside the gene matches: 7. As DNA, the CDR3 is TGTGCCAGCAGTTTATCCCTTACAGGGGTGAATGGCTACACCTTC. As protein: CASSLSLTGVNGYTF.

The V gene is TRBV5-4, the J gene TRBJ1-2; TRBD1 agrees at 12 bases. V gave up 2 bases and J gave up 8 bases; unmatched junction bases: 10. Germline CDR1 SGHNT, CDR2 YYREEE (reference sequence). The CDR3 consists of 16 residues. In nucleotides, the CDR3 is TGTGCCAGCAGCTTAACCGGGACAGGGGGCGCGGGCGGCTACACCTTC. Translation: CASSLTGTGGAGGYTF.

This chain links TRBV5-1 with TRBJ1-1; a weak D match, TRBD1 (6 bases). CDR1 is SGHRS, CDR2 YFSETQ, per germline. The ends were cut back, 0 bases at V and 4 bases at J, with 19 bases in the middle. The CDR3 extends over 17 amino acids. CDR3 nucleotides: TGCGCCAGCAGCTTGGAGGCAGGTGCGAGAGGGGGCACTGAAGCTTTCTTT. This translates into CASSLEAGARGGTEAFF.

This chain links TRBV10-3 with TRBJ2-3; 12 bases fit TRBD1. The germline gives CDR1 ENHRY, CDR2 SYGVKD. The CDR3 sequence is 16 residues long. The V segment lost 3 bases and the J segment 6 bases; nucleotides outside the gene matches: 7. The CDR3 DNA follows: TGTGCCATCAGTGACGAGGGGGGACAGGGGGCCGATACGCAGTATTTT. As protein: CAISDEGGQGADTQYF.

CDR3 loop: CASSPTEQGDYEQYF. CDR3 in DNA: TGTGCCAGCAGCCCCACCGAGCAGGGGGACTACGAGCAGTACTTC. V usage is TRBV11-3 and J usage is TRBJ2-7; the match to TRBD1 covers 7 bases. V shed 5 bases, J shed 3 bases, and the junction held 10 bases outside the gene matches. CDR1 is SGHNT and CDR2 is YENEEA in the germline V gene. This CDR3 is built from 15 residues.

The rearrangement uses TRBV5-1 and TRBJ1-4, with a possible D match to TRBD1 (5 bases). Trimming stripped 4 bases from V and 7 bases from J, with 20 bases between. CDR3 length: 16 residues. The germline gives CDR1 SGHRS, CDR2 YFSETQ. CDR3 DNA sequence: TGCGCCAGCAGCAAAGACTATCCGGGGCGGGGTGAAAAACTGTTTTTT. Its protein product is CASSKDYPGRGEKLFF.

This clone was observed once. The chain is built from TRBV18 and TRBJ1-5; no reliable D call. Per germline, CDR1 KGHSH and CDR2 LQKENI. This CDR3 is 16 amino acids long. V shed 2 bases and J shed 0 bases, with 11 bases lying between them. In nucleotides, the CDR3 is TGTGCCAGCTCACCAATGCAGGATAATAGCAATCAGCCCCAGCATTTT. Amino acid sequence: CASSPMQDNSNQPQHF.

This clone was found a few times. V and J are TRBV9 and TRBJ2-1; the D gene is possibly TRBD1 (6 bases). V gave up 5 bases and J gave up 4 bases, with 16 bases separating them. Germline loops: CDR1 SGDLS, CDR2 YYNGEE. The CDR3 contains 15 residues. CDR3 coding DNA: TGTGCCAGCAGGGAAACCGGGACACCGTACAATGAGCAGTTCTTC. Amino acid sequence: CASRETGTPYNEQFF.

The V and J genes are TRBV5-8 and TRBJ2-7; maybe TRBD1 (6 bases). This CDR3 contains 13 residues. V lost 4 bases to trimming and J lost 2 bases, with 10 bases between them. Germline CDR1 and CDR2: SGHTS and YDEGEE. CDR3 nucleotide sequence: TGTGCCAGCAGCATAACAGGGACCTACGAGCAGTACGTC. Encoded protein: CASSITGTYEQYV.

The V gene is TRBV11-1, the J gene TRBJ1-6; unclear D gene. The germline CDR1 and CDR2 sequences are SGHAT and FQDESV (reference sequence). Trimming cost V 5 bases and J 9 bases, with 14 bases left between them. This CDR3 is built from 14 residues. The chain's CDR3 is CASSPTVGSSPLHF. The DNA for the CDR3 is TGTGCCAGCAGCCCTACCGTCGGTAGTTCACCCCTCCACTTT.